The subject of this entry is one T cell receptor beta chain. Germline V CDR1 and CDR2: LNHNV, YYDKDF (reference sequence). The CDR3 is 16 amino acids. Losses at the gene ends were 3 bases for V and 0 bases for J; bases not matched to a gene: 4. This sample was included in a study of Tregs in tolerant kidney transplant recipients. The data were produced by immunoSEQ multiplex PCR, yet TCRdb's version contains in-frame clones alone and is incomplete. The sample lists 75,000 to 100,000 clones, more than 80% seen once, with about 4.9% in the top ten. The specimen sequenced was CD8+ T cells from blood. This sequence was found in a human donor in good health. The rearrangement uses TRBV15 and TRBJ2-1; 8 positions agree with TRBD1. The CDR3 coding sequence is TGTGCCACCAGCAGGGACAGGGTTGGCTCCTACAATGAGCAGTTCTTC. This translates into CATSRDRVGSYNEQFF.